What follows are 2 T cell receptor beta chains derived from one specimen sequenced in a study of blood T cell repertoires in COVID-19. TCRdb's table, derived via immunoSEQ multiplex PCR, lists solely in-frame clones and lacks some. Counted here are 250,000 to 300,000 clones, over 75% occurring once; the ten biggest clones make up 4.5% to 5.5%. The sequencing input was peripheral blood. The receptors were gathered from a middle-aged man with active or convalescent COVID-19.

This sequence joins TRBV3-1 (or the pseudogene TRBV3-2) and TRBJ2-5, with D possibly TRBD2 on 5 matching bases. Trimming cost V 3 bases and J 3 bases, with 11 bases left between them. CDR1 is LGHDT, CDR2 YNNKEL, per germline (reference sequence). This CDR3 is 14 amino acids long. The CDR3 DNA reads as TGTGCCAGCAGCCAGGTACTAGTAGAAGAGACCCAGTACTTC. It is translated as CASSQVLVEETQYF.

This CDR3 reads CASRIPGTDDAIQYF. CDR3 sequence (DNA): TGTGCCAGCAGGATTCCCGGGACAGATGACGCCATTCAGTACTTC. The J gene is TRBJ2-4, the V gene TRBV28, with 7 bases identical to TRBD1. This CDR3 region has 15 residues. Germline-derived CDR1 and CDR2 are MDHEN and SYDVKM. V dropped 6 bases and J dropped 9; count of bases not matched to a gene: 14.